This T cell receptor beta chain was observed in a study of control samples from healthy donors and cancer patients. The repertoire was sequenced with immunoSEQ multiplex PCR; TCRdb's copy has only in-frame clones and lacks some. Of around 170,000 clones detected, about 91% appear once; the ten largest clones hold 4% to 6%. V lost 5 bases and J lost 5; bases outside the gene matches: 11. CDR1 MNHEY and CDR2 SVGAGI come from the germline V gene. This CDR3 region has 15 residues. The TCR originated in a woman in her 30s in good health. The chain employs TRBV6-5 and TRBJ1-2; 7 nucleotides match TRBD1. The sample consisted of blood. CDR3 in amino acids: CASSTRTGGGYGYTF. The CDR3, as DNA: TGTGCCAGCAGTACCCGGACAGGAGGAGGGTATGGCTACACCTTC.